The 3 T cell receptor beta chains listed next were all sequenced from one sample in a study of T cells after yellow fever vaccination. TCRdb fed the 5' RACE reads into MiXCR, producing one record per CDR3 protein. The repertoire has about 220,000 distinct CDR3 sequences, about 3% of them found once; the top ten carry approximately 3.5%. The starting material was CD4+ T cells sorted from PBMCs, obtained 10 days after the yellow fever booster vaccination. Source of these receptors: a man younger than 35 who received the YFV17D yellow fever vaccine.

In this sample, this clonotype turned up a few times. The chain joins TRBV6-6 to TRBJ2-6; 7 bases line up with TRBD1. V was pared by 6 bases and J by 0 bases, with 8 bases of the junction left unmatched. Germline V gene sequence: CDR1 MNHNY, CDR2 SVGAGI (reference sequence). The CDR3 is made up of 17 amino acids. The CDR3 region has the DNA TGTGCCAGCAGGCAGTCCGGGACAGCCTCTGGGGCCAACGTCCTGACTTTC. Protein product: CASRQSGTASGANVLTF.

This clonotype was seen at least ten times. The chain links TRBV7-2 to TRBJ2-1; 7 bases match TRBD2. The ends lost 6 bases at V and 10 bases at J; junction bases unmatched: 12. The germline V gene encodes CDR1 SGHTA and CDR2 FQGNSA. There are 14 residues in the CDR3. The CDR3 sequence: CASRKAGTNREQFF. As DNA, the CDR3 is TGTGCCAGCAGGAAGGCGGGGACTAACAGGGAGCAGTTCTTC.

This clonotype was seen ten or more times. The DNA for the CDR3 is TGCAGCGTTGACAGGGGGCATCAGCCCCAGCATTTT. Translation gives CSVDRGHQPQHF. The chain is built from TRBV29-1 and TRBJ1-5; 8 nucleotides match TRBD1. This CDR3 spans 12 amino acids. The germline V gene encodes CDR1 SQVTM and CDR2 ANQGSEA. V lost 3 bases to trimming and J lost 5 bases; unmatched junction nucleotides: 0.